The source of this T cell receptor beta chain is a study of blood T cell repertoires in COVID-19. Study-wide context: Donors in the United States, Italy and Spain gave samples during acute or convalescent COVID-19. T cells, B-cell-depleted T cells, or PBMCs provided the cDNA or gDNA that served as material.

From germline, CDR1 is SNHLY and CDR2 FYNNEI. V was shortened by 7 bases and J by 0 bases, with 16 bases between the two germline ends. CDR3 length equals 16 residues. Per the original data handling: Amplified reference gene primers provided the basis for estimating nucleated cell counts. Clones were sequenced by immunoSEQ multiplex PCR, and TCRdb holds only the in-frame ones, with some missing. V and J calls and clone size are those listed in that table; D and trimming were worked out from the DNA. The table lists 150,000 to 200,000 clones, more than 85% of them singletons. This TCR came from a woman aged 80 or over in a cohort sampled during active or convalescent COVID-19. The chain couples TRBV2 to TRBJ1-3, with no clear D. The sequencing sample was made of peripheral blood. The CDR3 spells CASTQLGFGSGNTIYF. In nucleotides, the CDR3 is TGTGCCAGCACGCAGCTAGGTTTTGGCTCTGGAAACACCATATATTTT.